A single TCR beta chain is shown here with its context. TEMRA cells were FACS-enriched, while CD8+ and CD4+ T cells were negatively isolated. Random hexamers were used to reverse transcribe an amount of roughly 0.45 to 1 ug RNA. MiXCR, applied by TCRdb to the immunoSEQ multiplex PCR reads, yields one record per CDR3 protein. The sample gives about 200,000 distinct CDR3 sequences, more than 85% of which show up once; about 0.1% is in the top ten. This specimen belongs to a study of CD8 T cells in Susac syndrome. The V gene lost 6 bases and the J gene lost 2 bases, with 15 bases spanning the gap. The CDR3 is made up of 15 amino acids.

This chain joins TRBV12-3 or TRBV12-4 and TRBJ2-3, with D perhaps matching TRBD1 (5 bases). The specimen sequenced was CD4+ T cells from PBMCs. The clonotype originates from a human donor with Susac syndrome. The CDR3 DNA sequence: TGTGCCAGCAGAGTCCGCAGCAGGGTCACAGATACGCAGTATTTT. It specifies CASRVRSRVTDTQYF.